This passage covers 30 T cell receptor beta chains from one sample sequenced in a study of neurological immune-mediated disorders. TCRdb re-analysed the 5' RACE reads in MiXCR, keeping a single row per CDR3 protein. This sample yields around 16,000 distinct CDR3 sequences, of which 9% to 10% are seen a single time; over 40% belongs to the top ten. The material sequenced was CD8+ T cells from blood. The receptors shown here come from a man aged 45-60 years in good health.

This clonotype was observed many times. The rearrangement links TRBV11-3 to TRBJ2-1; TRBD2 aligns across 7 bases. Germline loops: CDR1 SGHNT, CDR2 YENEEA. The CDR3 contains 13 residues. J gave up 7 bases and V 5 bases, and 5 bases lay outside the gene matches. The CDR3, as DNA: TGTGCCAGCAGCCTGGGGAGGGCGAATGAGCAGTTCTTC. Protein product: CASSLGRANEQFF.

This clonotype is medium-sized by share. This sequence joins TRBV12-3 or TRBV12-4 and TRBJ2-3; D remains ambiguous. The CDR3 is 12 residues long. Trimming removed 1 base from V and 3 bases from J, with 2 bases in between. CDR3 sequence: CASSLGTDTQYF. For the CDR3, the DNA is TGTGCCAGCAGTTTAGGGACAGATACGCAGTATTTT.

This clonotype has a count of ten or more. This rearrangement joins TRBV7-9 to TRBJ2-5, with 7 bases lining up with TRBD1. From germline, CDR1 is SEHNR and CDR2 FQNEAQ (reference sequence). V was pared by 4 bases and J by 0 bases, with 8 bases of the junction left unmatched. The CDR3 runs to 16 residues. CDR3 sequence: CASSSQETGYQETQYF. CDR3 nucleotides: TGTGCCAGCAGCTCACAAGAGACAGGGTACCAAGAGACCCAGTACTTC.

This clonotype was found many times. The J gene is TRBJ2-7, the V gene TRBV4-1; 8 nucleotides match TRBD1. The V and J ends lost 0 bases and 4 bases, in that order; junction bases with no gene match: 2. The CDR3 is made up of 14 amino acids. CDR1 and CDR2 (germline): MGHRA, YSYEKL. Written as DNA, the CDR3 is TGCGCCAGCAGCCAAGAGGACAGGGCTTACGAGCAGTACTTC. This codes for CASSQEDRAYEQYF.

In this sample, this clonotype turned up many times. The genes are TRBV5-6 and TRBJ2-7; TRBD2 aligns across 7 bases. The CDR3 runs 12 residues. V lost 2 bases and J lost 6; bases outside the gene matches: 2. Germline V lookup: CDR1 SGHDT, CDR2 YYEEEE. As DNA, the CDR3 is TGTGCCAGCAGCTTCGGGGGGAGCGAGCAGTACTTC. Translated, it gives CASSFGGSEQYF.

This clonotype was seen repeatedly, ten times or more. This chain links TRBV28 with TRBJ2-7, with 9 nucleotides matching TRBD1. With V trimmed by 6 bases and J by 4 bases, 4 bases remained unmatched. Germline CDR1 and CDR2: MDHEN and SYDVKM. This CDR3 comprises 13 residues. The CDR3, as DNA: TGTGCCAGCAGCATTGGACAGGGGTACGAGCAGTACTTC. Amino acid sequence: CASSIGQGYEQYF.

The chain combines TRBV28 with TRBJ1-5; possibly TRBD1 for D (5 bases). V was cut by 5 bases and J by 9 bases, with 11 bases left in between. The germline CDR1 and CDR2 sequences are MDHEN and SYDVKM. This CDR3 has 12 residues. The DNA for the CDR3 is TGTGCCAGCAGTGTCCAGGGTTCGCCCCAGCATTTT. This codes for CASSVQGSPQHF.

This clonotype has at least ten counts. CDR3 nucleotide sequence: TGTGCCAGCACTTCTAACGTCCCCTTGGAAGAGCAGTTCTTC. Amino acids: CASTSNVPLEEQFF. The genes are TRBV5-6 and TRBJ2-1; the D is unclear. Per the germline V gene, CDR1 is SGHDT and CDR2 is YYEEEE. The CDR3 consists of 14 residues. Trimming removed 6 bases at V and 10 bases at J, with 20 bases between.

This clonotype was recorded many times. The chain joins TRBV29-1 to TRBJ2-7; TRBD2 might be the D (5 bases). V lost 4 bases to trimming and J lost 2 bases, with 15 bases between them. CDR1 and CDR2 (germline): SQVTM, ANQGSEA. The CDR3 consists of 14 residues. The CDR3, as DNA: TGCAGCGTTGTTGCCTCGGCGGGTCCCTACGAGCAGTACTTC. It encodes CSVVASAGPYEQYF.

There are many counts of this clonotype. CDR3 protein: CASSGTENQPQHF. As DNA, the CDR3 is TGTGCCAGTTCCGGGACAGAAAATCAGCCCCAGCATTTT. This chain joins TRBV6-2 or TRBV6-3 and TRBJ1-5, with TRBD1 matching 7 bases. With V trimmed by 9 bases and J by 4 bases, 6 bases remained unmatched. Germline loops: CDR1 MNHEY, CDR2 SVGEGT. CDR3 length: 13 amino acids.

The chain joins TRBV24-1 to TRBJ2-2, with D perhaps matching TRBD2 (5 bases). The V and J ends lost 6 bases and 3 bases respectively, with 10 bases between them. CDR1 is KGHDR, CDR2 SFDVKD, per germline. The CDR3 consists of 14 residues. The CDR3, as DNA: TGTGCCACCAGTTCTCTAGCAGACACCGGGGAGCTGTTTTTT. It codes for CATSSLADTGELFF.

This clonotype was observed at least ten times. The rearrangement links TRBV12-3 or TRBV12-4 to TRBJ2-7; 9 bases map to TRBD1. V lost 1 base and J lost 4; bases outside the gene matches: 5. This CDR3 is 15 amino acids long. In nucleotides, the CDR3 is TGTGCCAGCAGTTTAGGACAGGGGGGATTATACGAGCAGTACTTC. As protein: CASSLGQGGLYEQYF.

The gene calls are TRBV12-3 or TRBV12-4 and TRBJ2-1; unclear D gene. Trimming cost V 6 bases and J 7 bases, with 16 bases left between them. The CDR3 length is 14 residues. The CDR3 DNA sequence: TGTGCCAGCAGCCCACCCCCCAAAAGGAATGAGCAGTTCTTC. As protein: CASSPPPKRNEQFF.

This clonotype occurred many times. The chain carries TRBV7-9 and TRBJ2-3; either TRBD1 or TRBD2 may fit D (6 bases each). CDR3 length: 16 residues. Germline loops: CDR1 SEHNR, CDR2 FQNEAQ (reference sequence). Trimming stripped 2 bases from V and 0 bases from J, with 12 bases between. CDR3 protein: CASSLRGTQSTDTQYF. The DNA of the CDR3 is TGTGCCAGCAGCTTACGCGGGACACAGAGCACAGATACGCAGTATTTT.

There are many counts of this clonotype. The V and J genes are TRBV7-8 and TRBJ2-7, with D possibly being TRBD2 (6 bases). The CDR3 is made up of 13 amino acids. The germline V gene has CDR1 SGHVS and CDR2 FQNEAQ. V lost 1 base and J lost 2, with 6 bases in between. CDR3 protein: CASSLGLAYEQYF. In DNA, the CDR3 is TGTGCCAGCAGCTTAGGACTAGCCTACGAGCAGTACTTC.

The sample holds many counts of this clonotype. The genes are TRBV29-1 and TRBJ2-3, with a possible D match to TRBD2 (5 bases). The CDR3 is made up of 13 amino acids. From germline, CDR1 is SQVTM and CDR2 ANQGSEA. Trimming shortened V by 7 bases and J by 0 bases, and 11 bases separated the two germline ends. The CDR3 reads CSAFRGSTDTQYF. The CDR3 DNA is TGCAGCGCCTTCCGCGGGAGCACAGATACGCAGTATTTT.

This clonotype was counted only a few times. This chain joins TRBV5-4 and TRBJ2-2; perhaps TRBD2 as D (5 bases). Germline assignment: CDR1 SGHNT and CDR2 YYREEE (reference sequence). The CDR3 is 16 amino acids. V lost 4 bases to trimming and J lost 2 bases, with 15 bases between them. As DNA, the CDR3 is TGTGCCAGCAGCCTACCAGCCGCTAGCAACACCGGGGAGCTGTTTTTT. It yields the protein CASSLPAASNTGELFF. Drawing the rest from reference TRBV5-4 and TRBJ2-2, the complete variable domain is ETGVTQSPTHLIKTRGQQVTLRCSSQSGHNTVSWYQQALGQGPQFIFQYYREEENGRGNFPPRFSGLQFPNYSSELNVNALELDDSALYLCASSLPAASNTGELFFGEGSRLTVL.

Ten or more counts support this clonotype. A read error is possible here, since a much larger clone lies one base away. The rearrangement joins TRBV12-3 or TRBV12-4 to TRBJ2-7; the D gene is possibly TRBD2 (5 bases). The germline V and J ends were trimmed by 6 bases and 5 bases, with 14 bases remaining between them. The CDR3 extends over 13 amino acids. This CDR3 is CASSYGITHEQYF. Written as DNA, the CDR3 is TGTGCCAGCAGCTACGGGATTACCCACGAGCAGTACTTC.

This clonotype is classed as medium-sized. V usage is TRBV12-3 or TRBV12-4 and J usage is TRBJ2-7; no clear D gene. This CDR3 is 13 amino acids long. Trimming shortened V by 2 bases and J by 4 bases, and 9 bases separated the two germline ends. The CDR3 nucleotides are TGTGCCAGCAGTTTATGGGGTGGTTACGAGCAGTACTTC. It yields the protein CASSLWGGYEQYF.

The table lists this clonotype with a few counts. The rearrangement uses TRBV13 and TRBJ2-7, with TRBD2 identical over 9 bases. V dropped 2 bases and J dropped 3; count of bases not matched to a gene: 2. Germline V CDR1 and CDR2: PRHDT, FYEKMQ (reference sequence). CDR3 length equals 14 residues. The CDR3 nucleotides read TGTGCCAGCAGCTTATCTAGCGGGATCTACGAGCAGTACTTC. Translated: CASSLSSGIYEQYF.

This clonotype was counted ten times or more. The CDR3: CASSQDLDGTYEQYF. CDR3 bases: TGTGCCAGCAGCCAAGATCTTGACGGGACCTACGAGCAGTACTTC. V and J are TRBV4-2 and TRBJ2-7, with TRBD2 as a possible D gene (5 bases). The V gene's germline CDR1 is LGHNA and CDR2 YNFKEQ. CDR3 length: 15 amino acids. V lost 0 bases and J lost 2, with 11 bases in between.

About this clonotype itself: An end of the junction differs from the germline gene, which may be a read error. The CDR3 DNA reads as TGTGTCAGCAGCGCGTATGGTTTCCGTGAGCAGTTCTTC. It is translated as CVSSAYGFREQFF. The rearrangement joins TRBV7-8 to TRBJ2-1; D uncertain. There are 13 residues in the CDR3. Germline values: CDR1 SGHVS, CDR2 FQNEAQ.

This clonotype was detected many times. This chain links TRBV6-5 with TRBJ2-7, with D maybe TRBD2 (5 bases). The germline V gene encodes CDR1 MNHEY and CDR2 SVGAGI. Trimming removed 3 bases from V and 6 bases from J, with 18 bases in between. The CDR3 consists of 15 residues. The CDR3 DNA is TGTGCCAGCAGTTATGGCGTCGGGATTCGACGCGAGCAGTACTTC. Translating gives CASSYGVGIRREQYF.

This clonotype has at least ten counts. The CDR3 spells CASSTSGSGEQYF. DNA of the CDR3: TGCGCCAGCAGCACCAGCGGGAGCGGCGAGCAGTACTTC. This chain links TRBV5-1 with TRBJ2-7; 8 bases align to TRBD2. J was trimmed by 6 bases and V by 4 bases; bases with no gene match: 6. CDR3 length equals 13 residues. Germline V gene lookup returns CDR1 SGHRS and CDR2 YFSETQ. The full variable domain, its missing parts supplied by reference TRBV5-1 and TRBJ2-7, is KAGVTQTPRYLIKTRGQQVTLSCSPISGHRSVSWYQQTPGQGLQFLFEYFSETQRNKGNFPGRFSGRQFSNSRSEMNVSTLELGDSALYLCASSTSGSGEQYFGPGTRLTVT.

The sample holds many counts of this clonotype. The V call is TRBV10-3, the J call TRBJ2-1, with TRBD2 identical over 13 bases. This CDR3 spans 14 amino acids. Germline CDR1 ENHRY, CDR2 SYGVKD. The ends lost 4 bases at V and 6 bases at J; junction bases unmatched: 0. CDR3: CAISGTSGSNEQFF. The CDR3 coding sequence is TGTGCCATCAGTGGGACTAGCGGGAGCAATGAGCAGTTCTTC.

This clonotype was counted at least ten times. The J gene is TRBJ2-7, the V gene TRBV2; D remains unclear. Germline V CDR1 and CDR2: SNHLY, FYNNEI. The CDR3 totals 13 residues. V dropped 1 base and J dropped 5 bases, with 9 bases sitting between them. For the CDR3, the DNA is TGTGCCAGCAGTGAAGACAGCGTCCACGAGCAGTACTTC. Translation gives CASSEDSVHEQYF. The full variable domain, its missing parts supplied by reference TRBV2 and TRBJ2-7, is EPEVTQTPSHQVTQMGQEVILRCVPISNHLYFYWYRQILGQKVEFLVSFYNNEISEKSEIFDDQFSVERPDGSNFTLKIRSTKLEDSAMYFCASSEDSVHEQYFGPGTRLTVT.

This clonotype was found many times. This chain connects TRBV3-1 to TRBJ2-3; 7 positions match TRBD2. V dropped 0 bases and J dropped 1; count of bases not matched to a gene: 7. The CDR3 length is 17 residues. Germline V gene lookup returns CDR1 LGHDT and CDR2 YNNKEL (reference sequence). CDR3 DNA sequence: TGTGCCAGCAGCCAAGAATGGGCGGCGGGAGGCACAGATACGCAGTATTTT. Translating it yields CASSQEWAAGGTDTQYF.

This clonotype was seen many times. The V and J genes are TRBV4-3 and TRBJ2-2, with 7 bases that match TRBD2. The V gene end was trimmed by 0 bases and the J gene end by 3 bases; junction bases not matched to a gene: 7. Per germline, CDR1 LGHNA and CDR2 YSLEER. CDR3 length equals 17 residues. In nucleotides, the CDR3 is TGCGCCAGCAGCCAAGAGTGGGAGGGGCAGCACACCGGGGAGCTGTTTTTT. Protein: CASSQEWEGQHTGELFF.

This clonotype has at least ten counts. This chain joins TRBV5-1 and TRBJ1-1, with D perhaps matching TRBD1 (5 bases). CDR3 length: 14 amino acids. V was cut by 0 bases and J by 1 base, with 7 bases left in between. CDR1 is SGHRS and CDR2 is YFSETQ in the germline V gene. The CDR3 sequence is CASSLGDGNTEAFF. CDR3 sequence (DNA): TGCGCCAGCAGCTTGGGGGACGGGAACACTGAAGCTTTCTTT.

This clonotype was picked up many times. The rearrangement joins TRBV28 to TRBJ2-5; 9 bases agree with TRBD2. The germline V gene has CDR1 MDHEN and CDR2 SYDVKM. V trimming: 2 bases; J trimming: 7 bases; junction bases outside the gene matches: 8. The length of the CDR3 is 15 residues. The CDR3 here is CASSLDAGGPGTQYF. CDR3 DNA: TGTGCCAGCAGTTTAGACGCGGGAGGGCCGGGGACCCAGTACTTC.